Listed below are T cell receptor beta chains from one sample, sequenced in a study of CD8 T cells in Susac syndrome. TCRdb reprocessed the immunoSEQ multiplex PCR reads via MiXCR and lists one record per CDR3 protein. The sample yields about 150,000 distinct CDR3 sequences, 90% to 95% seen once. Sequencing was done on a sample of CD8+ T cells from PBMCs. These receptors all come from a human donor with multiple sclerosis. Each CDR3 is given with its conserved first and last residue. D genes are given only for firm matches. A clone size is listed for some rows: how often the clone was seen (once, few, many), or a class if it is expanded.

cdr3_aa cdr3_nt j_call clone_size d_call v_call
CASSLRGRATPDYYQPQHF TGTGCCAGCAGCCTCAGGGGCCGCGCAACTCCCGACTACTATCAGCCCCAGCATTTT TRBJ1-5 . . TRBV28
CASSPGGDSKNIQYF TGTGCCAGCAGCCCAGGCGGGGACAGCAAAAACATTCAGTACTTC TRBJ2-4 . . TRBV9
CASSYGENTGELFF TGTGCCAGCAGTTACGGGGAGAACACCGGGGAGCTGTTTTTT TRBJ2-2 . . TRBV6-5
CASAQLGLAKNIQYF TGTGCCAGCGCTCAGCTGGGCCTAGCCAAAAACATTCAGTACTTC TRBJ2-4 . . TRBV27
CASSPERDVRGDYTF TGTGCCAGCAGCCCGGAGAGGGACGTCCGAGGGGACTACACCTTC TRBJ1-2 . . TRBV5-6
CACPGAFF TGCGCCTGCCCGGGGGCTTTCTTT TRBJ1-1 . . TRBV4-3
CASSLENAQGAGAGYTF TGTGCCAGCAGCTTAGAAAACGCCCAGGGGGCAGGGGCTGGCTACACCTTC TRBJ1-2 . TRBD1 TRBV11-2
CASSLRGLAALSTDTQYF TGTGCCAGCAGCTTACGAGGACTAGCGGCACTCAGCACAGATACGCAGTATTTT TRBJ2-3 . TRBD2 TRBV13
CASSSRGGEVYGYTF TGTGCCAGCAGCTCCCGAGGGGGGGAGGTCTATGGCTACACCTTC TRBJ1-2 . . TRBV5-4
CATSGLKKEPLHF TGTGCCACCAGCGGACTGAAAAAGGAGCCCCTCCACTTT TRBJ1-6 . . TRBV15
CASGPLRGADTQYF TGTGCCAGCGGACCCCTCCGAGGCGCAGATACGCAGTATTTT TRBJ2-3 . . TRBV27
CASSLGLRGLYEQYF TGTGCCAGCAGTTTAGGGCTTAGGGGTCTCTACGAGCAGTACTTC TRBJ2-7 . . TRBV12-3/TRBV12-4
CSARDFLAGSYNEQFF TGCAGTGCTAGAGATTTTCTAGCGGGCTCCTACAATGAGCAGTTCTTC TRBJ2-1 . TRBD2 TRBV20-1
CLADRGETEAFF TGTTTGGCGGACAGGGGTGAAACTGAAGCTTTCTTT TRBJ1-1 . TRBD1 TRBV30
CASSPGASVSSYNEQFF TGTGCCAGCAGCCCCGGGGCCTCGGTGAGCTCCTACAATGAGCAGTTCTTC TRBJ2-1 . . TRBV9
CSAMGHRGLGNTIYF TGCAGCGCCATGGGACACCGTGGGCTCGGAAACACCATATATTTT TRBJ1-3 . . TRBV29-1
CSASLGVAYEQYF TGCAGTGCTAGTCTGGGGGTTGCCTACGAGCAGTACTTC TRBJ2-7 . . TRBV20-1
CASSYWPDPQPQHF TGTGCCAGCAGTTACTGGCCAGATCCCCAGCCCCAGCATTTT TRBJ1-5 . . TRBV6-2/TRBV6-3
CASSLGRDTEAFF TGTGCCAGCAGTTTAGGCAGGGACACTGAAGCTTTCTTT TRBJ1-1 few . TRBV13
CASRSPRGTGNYEQYF TGTGCCAGCAGGTCGCCACGAGGAACAGGGAACTACGAGCAGTACTTC TRBJ2-7 . . TRBV2
CASSPRGAGSVYNEQFF TGTGCCAGCAGCCCCCGTGGAGCGGGGTCGGTCTACAATGAGCAGTTCTTC TRBJ2-1 . TRBD2 TRBV3-1
CSATDSYNEQFF TGCAGTGCTACTGATTCATACAATGAGCAGTTCTTC TRBJ2-1 once . TRBV20-1
CASGTDREGDYEQYF TGTGCCAGCGGGACAGACCGGGAGGGAGATTACGAGCAGTACTTC TRBJ2-7 . . TRBV28
CASSAFEGAFGEQYF TGTGCCAGCAGCGCCTTTGAGGGGGCGTTCGGCGAGCAGTACTTC TRBJ2-7 once TRBD1 TRBV3-1
CASSSDRAPYEQYF TGTGCCAGCAGTTCCGATAGGGCCCCCTACGAGCAGTACTTC TRBJ2-7 . . TRBV27
CAGGEGASYNEQFF TGTGCTGGGGGGGAGGGGGCCTCCTACAATGAGCAGTTCTTC TRBJ2-1 . . TRBV6-6
CASSPGDRTGPGQPQHF TGTGCCAGCAGCCCGGGAGACAGGACGGGGCCAGGACAGCCCCAGCATTTT TRBJ1-5 . . TRBV9
CASSVGAGGPNEQFF TGTGCCAGCAGCGTAGGAGCGGGGGGCCCCAATGAGCAGTTCTTC TRBJ2-1 few TRBD2 TRBV9
CASSVDNPGGFF TGTGCCAGCAGCGTAGATAACCCCGGGGGGTTCTTC TRBJ2-1 . . TRBV9
CASSPGQGSTDTQYF TGTGCCAGCTCACCAGGACAGGGTAGCACAGATACGCAGTATTTT TRBJ2-3 . TRBD1 TRBV18
CASSRGGATNNEQFF TGTGCCAGCAGCCGGGGGGGGGCAACAAACAATGAGCAGTTCTTC TRBJ2-1 . TRBD2 TRBV11-2
CASSQWGRRTGELFF TGTGCCAGCAGCCAATGGGGGCGGCGGACCGGGGAGCTGTTTTTT TRBJ2-2 . . TRBV3-1
CASSISGGSEAFF TGCGCCAGCAGCATCTCAGGGGGCTCCGAAGCTTTCTTT TRBJ1-1 . TRBD1 TRBV5-1
CAWSAPLRAFF TGTGCCTGGAGTGCCCCATTAAGGGCCTTCTTT TRBJ1-1 . . TRBV30
CASSLMAPRETQYF TGCGCCAGCAGCCTCATGGCCCCGCGGGAGACCCAGTACTTC TRBJ2-5 . . TRBV4-1
CASSAAPGAGPYEQYF TGTGCCAGCAGCGCCGCTCCAGGTGCAGGCCCTTACGAGCAGTACTTC TRBJ2-7 . . TRBV27
CASSQDRRGGPYNEQFF TGCGCCAGCAGCCAAGATCGACGCGGGGGGCCCTACAATGAGCAGTTCTTC TRBJ2-1 . TRBD2 TRBV4-1
CASSQGTTSSDTQYF TGTGCCAGCAGCCAAGGGACGACTAGCAGCGATACGCAGTATTTT TRBJ2-3 . TRBD2 TRBV3-1
CSVETSGLYGYTF TGCAGCGTTGAGACGTCCGGGCTCTATGGCTACACCTTC TRBJ1-2 once . TRBV29-1
CAIRPGQATQETQYF TGTGCCATCAGGCCCGGACAGGCAACTCAAGAGACCCAGTACTTC TRBJ2-5 . TRBD1 TRBV10-3
CSARDLRSSSTDTQYF TGCAGTGCTAGAGATCTTCGAAGCTCTAGCACAGATACGCAGTATTTT TRBJ2-3 . . TRBV20-1
CASSVHKASTDTQYF TGTGCCAGCAGCGTTCACAAGGCTAGCACAGATACGCAGTATTTT TRBJ2-3 . . TRBV9
CAWSVRGMGVGNTEAFF TGTGCCTGGAGTGTAAGGGGGATGGGGGTAGGAAACACTGAAGCTTTCTTT TRBJ1-1 once . TRBV30